This T cell receptor beta chain was obtained from a study of T cell responses to AZD1222 COVID-19 vaccine. This CDR3 region has 12 residues. The V segment lost 4 bases and the J segment 6 bases; nucleotides outside the gene matches: 1. Germline CDR1 and CDR2: LNHDA and SQIVND (reference sequence). Produced via immunoSEQ multiplex PCR; TCRdb's table is partial and in-frame only. The table shows about 180,000 clones, with approximately 95% occurring only once. Sample: peripheral blood, taken 28 days after the second dose of the MenACWY control vaccine. The sequence came from an adult who received the MenACWY meningococcal vaccine as a control. This chain uses TRBV19 with TRBJ2-3; 7 bases fit TRBD1. This CDR3 is CASSTQGDTQYF. Here the CDR3 DNA reads TGTGCCAGTAGTACACAGGGGGATACGCAGTATTTT.